A single sample is the source of the 18 T cell receptor beta chains below, sequenced in a study of T-cell memory formation after mild COVID-19. MiXCR, applied by TCRdb to the 5' RACE reads, yields one record per CDR3 protein. The data show around 160,000 distinct CDR3 sequences, about 9.9% seen once. The sequenced sample consisted of PBMCs or a T cell subset sorted from them (not recorded which). All receptors derive from a young man who had mild COVID-19 (a few samples of this study predate the infection). Cell type and time point are not known.

The J gene is TRBJ1-2, the V gene TRBV6-2 or TRBV6-3; D gene unclear. Trimming removed 5 bases from V and 4 bases from J, with 17 bases in between. Germline CDR1 is MNHEY and CDR2 is SVGEGT. There are 15 residues in the CDR3. CDR3 region: CASSRIAVVGYGYTF. The CDR3 DNA follows: TGTGCCAGCAGTCGAATCGCGGTCGTGGGCTATGGCTACACCTTC.

The chain carries TRBV5-1 and TRBJ2-7; 12 bases agree with TRBD2. Losses at the gene ends were 1 base for V and 7 bases for J; bases not matched to a gene: 6. The CDR3 covers 15 residues. Germline CDR1 reads SGHRS; CDR2 reads YFSETQ. CDR3 in DNA: TGCGCCAGCAGCTTGACTAGCGGGGGGCTCTTGGAGCAGTACTTC. This sequence encodes CASSLTSGGLLEQYF.

J is TRBJ2-3 and V is TRBV12-3 or TRBV12-4, with 11 nucleotides matching TRBD2. V trimming: 5 bases; J trimming: 5 bases; junction bases outside the gene matches: 3. This CDR3 region has 14 residues. CDR3 bases: TGTGCCAGCAGTCCCGGGACTAGCGGAGATACGCAGTATTTT. Amino acids: CASSPGTSGDTQYF.

This clonotype was found many times. The chain uses TRBV5-6 and TRBJ2-7; 8 positions match TRBD1. This CDR3 is 14 amino acids long. V was pared by 3 bases and J by 1 base, with 3 bases of the junction left unmatched. Looked up from germline, CDR1 is SGHDT and CDR2 is YYEEEE. The CDR3 loop reads CASSSRDRSYEQYV. The CDR3 DNA is TGTGCCAGCAGCTCCCGGGACAGGTCCTACGAGCAGTACGTC.

V is TRBV18 and J is TRBJ2-7, with unresolved D. Trimming cost V 3 bases and J 3 bases, with 9 bases left between them. In germline, CDR1 is KGHSH, CDR2 LQKENI. CDR3 length: 13 amino acids. The CDR3 DNA is TGTGCCAGCTCACCGGCCGCCAGCTACGAGCAGTACGTC. This gives the protein CASSPAASYEQYV.

V usage is TRBV20-1 and J usage is TRBJ2-1, with D possibly being TRBD1 (6 bases). Looked up from germline, CDR1 is DFQATT and CDR2 is SNEGSKA (reference sequence). The CDR3 is 16 amino acids. Trimming left V 6 bases short and J 2 bases short, with 20 bases between. CDR3 sequence reads: CSAAPTGKFTYNEQFF. CDR3 coding DNA: TGCAGTGCCGCCCCCACAGGGAAATTTACCTACAATGAGCAGTTCTTC.

This clonotype was detected only a few times. J is TRBJ1-6 and V is TRBV7-2, with 9 positions matching TRBD1. The germline V gene encodes CDR1 SGHTA and CDR2 FQGNSA. The CDR3 is 14 amino acids. V shed 5 bases and J 10 bases; nucleotides not matched to a gene: 6. The CDR3 DNA reads as TGTGCCAGCAGCCTGAGGACAGGGGAATCACCCCTCCACTTT. This sequence encodes CASSLRTGESPLHF.

The chain recombines TRBV5-4 with TRBJ2-5, with 9 bases aligning to TRBD1. Unmatched junction bases numbered 1, after V lost 4 bases and J lost 0 bases. This CDR3 has 14 amino acids. The V gene's germline CDR1 is SGHNT and CDR2 YYREEE (reference sequence). In DNA, the CDR3 is TGTGCCAGCAGCGGGACAGGGTACCAAGAGACCCAGTACTTC. This encodes CASSGTGYQETQYF.

The chain is built from TRBV7-2 and TRBJ2-7, with D unclear. The ends were cut back, 2 bases at V and 6 bases at J, with 17 bases in the middle. The germline V gene encodes CDR1 SGHTA and CDR2 FQGNSA. This CDR3 has 15 amino acids. The CDR3 sequence is CASSLKTPPVLEQYF. Here the CDR3 DNA reads TGTGCCAGCAGCTTAAAGACTCCCCCGGTGCTCGAGCAGTACTTC. Full variable domain (remainder filled in from reference TRBV7-2 and TRBJ2-7): GAGVSQSPSNKVTEKGKDVELRCDPISGHTALYWYRQSLGQGLEFLIYFQGNSAPDKSGLPSDRFSAERTGGSVSTLTIQRTQQEDSAVYLCASSLKTPPVLEQYFGPGTRLTVT.

This clonotype was found a few times. The chain joins TRBV5-1 to TRBJ2-2, with TRBD1 as a possible D gene (6 bases). The germline CDR1 and CDR2 sequences are SGHRS and YFSETQ. V lost 1 base to trimming and J lost 6 bases, with 16 bases between them. The length of the CDR3 is 16 residues. This CDR3 is CASSLTPQGEPGELFF. The CDR3 nucleotides read TGCGCCAGCAGCTTGACCCCACAGGGTGAGCCCGGGGAGCTGTTTTTT.

V and J are TRBV12-3 or TRBV12-4 and TRBJ2-3; D ambiguous. The CDR3 runs 12 residues. V was cut by 6 bases and J by 3 bases, with 7 bases left in between. The CDR3 protein is CASSIVTDTQYF. The CDR3 bases are TGTGCCAGCAGCATTGTAACAGATACGCAGTATTTT.

This clonotype was picked up a small number of times. V and J are TRBV4-3 and TRBJ1-4; D not certain. Germline V gene sequence: CDR1 LGHNA, CDR2 YSLEER. The CDR3 is 18 amino acids. V was cut by 0 bases and J by 7 bases, with 21 bases left in between. This CDR3 is CASSQDVFSDTGGEKLFF. CDR3 sequence (DNA): TGCGCCAGCAGCCAAGATGTCTTCTCCGACACGGGCGGTGAAAAACTGTTTTTT.

There are a few counts of this clonotype. This sequence joins TRBV5-4 and TRBJ2-5; D is undetermined. Germline V gene lookup returns CDR1 SGHNT and CDR2 YYREEE (reference sequence). This CDR3 comprises 15 residues. Trimming left V 0 bases short and J 4 bases short, with 13 bases between. CDR3 sequence (DNA): TGTGCCAGCAGCTTGGGGTCTGGGATGGGAGAGACCCAGTACTTC. Translated, it gives CASSLGSGMGETQYF.

V gene TRBV11-3 combines with J gene TRBJ2-7; D gene ambiguous. This CDR3 spans 13 amino acids. Germline-derived CDR1 and CDR2 are SGHNT and YENEEA. V was pared by 0 bases and J by 6 bases, with 9 bases between. The CDR3 DNA is TGTGCCAGCAGCTTAGATCTAGGGTTCGAGCAGTACTTC. Translation: CASSLDLGFEQYF.

This clonotype occurred a few times. The chain uses TRBV21-1 and TRBJ1-5; the DNA was not used to check the table's D call, TRBD1. TRBV21-1 is shown as a pseudogene. CDR3 length equals 16 residues. In DNA, the CDR3 is TGTGCCAGCAGCAGGGTGACGGACAGGGAGGATCAGCCCCAGCATTTT. This encodes CASSRVTDREDQPQHF.

This clonotype has a count of ten or more. CDR3 sequence (DNA): TGCAGCGCATGGCGGGGGCGCGGGGTAAAACTGTTTTTT. Translation: CSAWRGRGVKLFF. The chain couples TRBV29-1 to TRBJ1-4; possibly TRBD1 for D (6 bases). Trimming shortened V by 7 bases and J by 10 bases, and 19 bases separated the two germline ends. Germline V gene lookup returns CDR1 SQVTM and CDR2 ANQGSEA. The length of the CDR3 is 13 residues. Complete variable domain (other parts from reference TRBV29-1 and TRBJ1-4): SAVISQKPSRDICQRGTSLTIQCQVDSQVTMMFWYRQQPGQSLTLIATANQGSEATYESGFVIDKFPISRPNLTFSTLTVSNMSPEDSSIYLCSAWRGRGVKLFFGSGTQLSVL.

V gene TRBV4-3 combines with J gene TRBJ2-5; 7 bases align to TRBD2. The V gene's germline CDR1 is LGHNA and CDR2 YSLEER. Unmatched junction bases numbered 8, after V lost 2 bases and J lost 5 bases. The CDR3 is 15 amino acids. The CDR3 sequence: CASSQSGDLGETQYF. DNA for the CDR3: TGCGCCAGCAGCCAAAGCGGGGATTTGGGGGAGACCCAGTACTTC.

This clonotype turned up a few times. The J gene is TRBJ2-1, the V gene TRBV20-1, with D possibly matching TRBD2 (6 bases). CDR1 DFQATT and CDR2 SNEGSKA come from the germline V gene (reference sequence). The CDR3 is 14 amino acids. The germline V and J ends were trimmed by 1 base and 6 bases, with 13 bases remaining between them. CDR3 in amino acids: CSARVPGTLNEQFF. The DNA for the CDR3 is TGCAGTGCTAGAGTTCCCGGGACTCTCAATGAGCAGTTCTTC.